A single sample gave rise to the 18 T cell receptor beta chains below, sequenced in a study of monozygotic twins with inflammatory bowel disease. TCRdb reprocessed the 5' RACE reads and keeps a single row for each CDR3 protein, giving no DNA. The ten top clones account for 5.3%, within a sample of approximately 40,000 distinct CDR3 sequences. The sample comprised blood. All receptors come from a human donor with ulcerative colitis or Crohn's disease, or a healthy co-twin of an affected twin (not recorded which).

The V call is TRBV4-1, the J call TRBJ2-7; no DNA is available, so the TRBD2 call from TCRdb remains unchecked. The CDR3 loop spans 18 amino acids. Germline CDR1 reads MGHRA; CDR2 reads YSYEKL. CDR3 in amino acids: CASSQLPGLAGETYEQYF.

The V call is TRBV7-2, the J call TRBJ2-1; TCRdb reports TRBD1, a call that lacks DNA to check it against. This CDR3 is 16 amino acids long. Germline assignment: CDR1 SGHTA and CDR2 FQGNSA. The CDR3 is CASSLNGPGGYNEQFF. The full variable domain, completed using reference TRBV7-2 and TRBJ2-1, is GAGVSQSPSNKVTEKGKDVELRCDPISGHTALYWYRQSLGQGLEFLIYFQGNSAPDKSGLPSDRFSAERTGGSVSTLTIQRTQQEDSAVYLCASSLNGPGGYNEQFFGPGTRLTVL.

The V gene is TRBV27, the J gene TRBJ2-7. Germline V gives CDR1 MNHEY, CDR2 SMNVEV (reference sequence). The CDR3 totals 16 residues. The CDR3 region is CASSFAVCLTLYEQYF.

The chain is built from TRBV14 and TRBJ1-4. CDR1 SGHDN and CDR2 FVKESK come from the germline V gene. This CDR3 has 12 residues. CDR3 sequence reads: CASSQAKGRPFF.

The chain is built from TRBV5-1 and TRBJ1-1. CDR1 is SGHRS and CDR2 is YFSETQ in the germline V gene. CDR3 length: 13 amino acids. CDR3 amino acids: CASSWERGLEAFF.

This chain connects TRBV18 to TRBJ2-7; the D call from TCRdb, TRBD1, cannot be confirmed without DNA. Germline V gene data show CDR1 as KGHSH and CDR2 as LQKENI. The CDR3 runs to 12 residues. CDR3 region: CASSGTTYEQYF.

The chain couples TRBV27 to TRBJ2-7; the TCRdb D gene call, TRBD1, has no DNA to confirm it. Germline CDR1 MNHEY, CDR2 SMNVEV (reference sequence). This CDR3 is 14 amino acids long. CDR3 in amino acids: CASSRTGGSYEQYF.

This sequence joins TRBV13 and TRBJ1-2. The CDR3 runs to 16 residues. Germline values: CDR1 PRHDT, CDR2 FYEKMQ (reference sequence). CDR3 in amino acids: CASSHVNLIGSYGYTF.

The rearrangement joins TRBV29-1 to TRBJ2-1; TCRdb designates TRBD1, a call that cannot be tested without DNA. This CDR3 contains 15 residues. Germline V gene data show CDR1 as SQVTM and CDR2 as ANQGSEA. This chain's CDR3 is CSAATQGARVNEQFF.

The chain combines TRBV12-3 or TRBV12-4 with TRBJ2-7; there is no DNA to check the TCRdb D call of TRBD1. This CDR3 is built from 14 residues. The CDR3 here is CASSSRQGGHEQYF.

V gene TRBV24-1 combines with J gene TRBJ2-3. The CDR3 consists of 11 residues. CDR1 and CDR2 from the germline V gene are KGHDR and SFDVKD. The CDR3 loop reads CATTDPDTQYF.

V gene TRBV5-1 combines with J gene TRBJ2-2; TCRdb gives TRBD1 as the D gene, but with no DNA this cannot be confirmed. The V gene's germline CDR1 is SGHRS and CDR2 YFSETQ. CDR3 length: 16 residues. CDR3 amino acids: CASSLVGGSNTGELFF.

The chain recombines TRBV4-1 with TRBJ2-5; lacking DNA, the TRBD1 call made by TCRdb goes unchecked. Looked up from germline, CDR1 is MGHRA and CDR2 is YSYEKL. CDR3 size: 13 residues. The CDR3: CASSLPGEETQYF.

The chain couples TRBV5-1 to TRBJ2-7; TCRdb's D gene call, TRBD2, goes unchecked for lack of DNA. This CDR3 has 15 amino acids. Germline-derived CDR1 and CDR2 are SGHRS and YFSETQ. This CDR3 is CASSVTTSGTYEQYF.

This chain joins TRBV29-1 and TRBJ1-1; TCRdb selects TRBD1, and the lack of DNA leaves this call unchecked. Germline CDR1 SQVTM, CDR2 ANQGSEA. The CDR3 totals 13 residues. The chain's CDR3 is CSVEVGTGTEAFF.

The gene calls are TRBV6-2 or TRBV6-3 and TRBJ1-1; without DNA, the TCRdb call of TRBD1 cannot be checked. The CDR3 totals 12 residues. Germline V gene data show CDR1 as MNHEY and CDR2 as SVGEGT. The CDR3 loop is CASSWAYTEAFF.

V and J are TRBV18 and TRBJ2-6. The CDR3 contains 13 residues. Germline assignment: CDR1 KGHSH and CDR2 LQKENI. The CDR3 reads CAASVSGANVLTF.

The chain is built from TRBV30 and TRBJ2-3. CDR3 size: 15 residues. CDR1 is GTSNPN and CDR2 is SVGIG in the germline V gene (reference sequence). CDR3 amino acids: CAWSQGSSSTDTQYF.